The entry below gives a single T cell receptor (beta chain) sequence along with its context. In this sample, this clone turned up once. No antigen is known for it. No base-level quality is on record; no much larger clone is a single base apart. The CDR1 and CDR2 encoded by the germline V gene are SNHLY and FYNNEI. The CDR3 spans 14 residues, from the cysteine through the phenylalanine. Of all the DNA, just the CDR3 is kept, 42 bases in frame from base 1. Genomic DNA was the input for TRB sequencing, which was run either with the immunoSEQ assay at survey resolution or with the hsTCRB kit. From the authors' description of their analysis: The immunoSEQ software was used for initial read processing, and the LymphoSeq R package was used for repertoire analyses. Clonality was computed as 1 minus normalized Shannon entropy, and a Gini coefficient was also calculated for each TRB dataset. Phenotypes of unsorted samples were inferred by mapping TRB sequences from sorted subsets of the recipient or donor onto unsorted samples of the same recipient. In TCRdb, the immuneACCESS table is reduced to in-frame sequences with V and J assigned. These tables do not hold every clone; where another copy was compared, an unresolved V gene accounts for under half, and the others remain unexplained. For V, J and clone size, that table is used; D and trimming come from the DNA. Within this sample are about 1,500 clones, with around four fifths of them counted one time only. The ten largest clonotypes hold 11% of the sample.

This sample was included in a study of T cells after posttransplantation cyclophosphamide (dated by TCRdb to the mid-2010s). Study-wide context: Using TRB sequencing, the study followed how the T cell repertoire rebuilt after myeloablative bone marrow transplantation with posttransplantation cyclophosphamide given as GVHD prophylaxis. Because TRA and TRB clonality were tightly correlated in 8 or 9 samples, subsequent TCR analyses were focused on TRB only. Samples from around 37 PTCy-treated patients, along with samples from about 16 of their related bone marrow donors, underwent antigen receptor sequencing. Public TRB sequences were queried against a database of over 3,000 sequences associated with responses to pathogens, tumor antigens, self-antigens and alloantigens. Up to about 3 additional blood samples from 2 to 5.2 years after transplant were also TRB-sequenced in 3 patients, as was pretransplant blood from several patients. TRB sequencing was performed on blood from all 35 or so PTCy patients with 1-year posttransplant specimens.

What the work shows at the level of the full study, not this receptor alone: Across under 50 patients, recipient CMV seropositivity and CMV reactivation were highly associated with TRB clonality; PTCy diversity was similar to CNI/methotrexate controls. The TRB repertoires of T cells infiltrating skin or the GI tract showed only limited overlap with the TRB repertoires found in blood. Donor-recipient similarity was low at 1-2 months but increased during the first year, and donor CD8+ memory clones often dominated later blood repertoires.

What the treatment or condition label conveys for this sample: high-dose cyclophosphamide on days +3 and +4 as single-agent GVHD prophylaxis. Busulfan and fludarabine conditioning, a related or unrelated marrow graft, and cyclophosphamide on days +3 and +4 were given to PTCy patients. PTCy-treated patients were drawn from a prospective multi-institutional clinical trial. Peripheral blood and bone marrow mononuclear cells were isolated by Ficoll-Hypaque density centrifugation and were cryopreserved. CD4+ and CD8+ T cells, including naive and memory subsets, were sorted by FACS on a FACSAria II. The receptor was isolated from a female patient between 60 and 69 years old who received an allogeneic stem cell transplant from an unrelated donor, was CMV-positive, and had acute GVHD only. Some T cells seen after a transplant may have their origin in the graft donor. The rearranged segments are TRBV2 and TRBJ2-2, with TRBD1 as a weak D call on 6 bases. The material was CD4+ T cells sorted from PBMCs, obtained more than 220 days after allogeneic stem cell transplant with posttransplant cyclophosphamide. The base sequence is TGTGCAGCACGGGCAGGGGACAACACCGGGGAGCTGTTTTTT. Translated, it gives CAARAGDNTGELFF.